What follows are 5 T cell receptor beta chains derived from one specimen sequenced in a study of CD8+CD57+ T cells in acquired aplastic anemia. Both TCR beta VDJ combination and CDR3 sequence profiling were carried out. Genomic DNA was the template for this profiling. TCRdb reprocessed the reads with MiXCR, giving one entry per CDR3 protein. The table includes about 180,000 distinct CDR3 sequences, approximately 52% detected once. Patients sequenced had flow cytometry evidence of CD8+CD57+ cell expansion. The sequencing sample was made of sorted CD4+, CD8+, or CD8+CD57+ T cells (not recorded which) from PBMCs. Receptors were obtained from a human donor with aplastic anemia.

The chain employs TRBV7-3 and TRBJ2-4, with 11 positions matching TRBD2. CDR1 and CDR2 from the germline V gene are SGHTA and FQGTGA. V was pared by 6 bases and J by 7 bases, with 2 bases of the junction left unmatched. The CDR3 has 13 amino acids. The CDR3 DNA follows: TGTGCCAGCAGGAGACTAGCGGGGAACATTCAGTACTTC. Its translation is CASRRLAGNIQYF.

On this clonotype itself: A much larger clone is a single base away; this may be a read error. The CDR3 nucleotides are TGTGCCAGCTCACCGAGCACCCCGGGGACAGATACGCGGTATTTT. This translates into CASSPSTPGTDTRYF. This chain connects TRBV18 to TRBJ2-3; TRBD1 matches 7 bases. In germline, CDR1 is KGHSH, CDR2 LQKENI. The CDR3 extends over 15 amino acids.

This clonotype has ten or more counts. This chain links TRBV19 with TRBJ2-7; D possibly uses TRBD1 or TRBD2 (5 bases each). Germline assignment: CDR1 LNHDA and CDR2 SQIVND (reference sequence). This CDR3 has 16 residues. Trimming pared 1 base from V and 4 bases from J, leaving 17 bases between. CDR3 sequence reads: CASSIGGTQGNYEQYF. Written as DNA, the CDR3 is TGTGCCAGTAGTATAGGTGGGACCCAAGGGAATTACGAGCAGTACTTC.

This sequence joins TRBV7-2 and TRBJ1-1; D unresolved. The V gene lost 5 bases and the J gene lost 9 bases, with 7 bases spanning the gap. From germline, CDR1 is SGHTA and CDR2 FQGNSA. The CDR3 sequence is 10 residues long. The CDR3: CASSTGQAFF. CDR3 nucleotide sequence: TGTGCCAGCAGCACCGGGCAAGCTTTCTTT.

This clonotype was seen repeatedly, ten times or more. This chain joins TRBV20-1 and TRBJ1-1; TRBD1 matches at 8 bases. Germline CDR1 DFQATT, CDR2 SNEGSKA (reference sequence). This CDR3 comprises 12 residues. The V and J ends lost 5 bases and 5 bases, in that order; junction bases with no gene match: 4. CDR3 in amino acids: CSARQGRTEAFF. DNA of the CDR3: TGCAGTGCTCGACAGGGGAGAACTGAAGCTTTCTTT.